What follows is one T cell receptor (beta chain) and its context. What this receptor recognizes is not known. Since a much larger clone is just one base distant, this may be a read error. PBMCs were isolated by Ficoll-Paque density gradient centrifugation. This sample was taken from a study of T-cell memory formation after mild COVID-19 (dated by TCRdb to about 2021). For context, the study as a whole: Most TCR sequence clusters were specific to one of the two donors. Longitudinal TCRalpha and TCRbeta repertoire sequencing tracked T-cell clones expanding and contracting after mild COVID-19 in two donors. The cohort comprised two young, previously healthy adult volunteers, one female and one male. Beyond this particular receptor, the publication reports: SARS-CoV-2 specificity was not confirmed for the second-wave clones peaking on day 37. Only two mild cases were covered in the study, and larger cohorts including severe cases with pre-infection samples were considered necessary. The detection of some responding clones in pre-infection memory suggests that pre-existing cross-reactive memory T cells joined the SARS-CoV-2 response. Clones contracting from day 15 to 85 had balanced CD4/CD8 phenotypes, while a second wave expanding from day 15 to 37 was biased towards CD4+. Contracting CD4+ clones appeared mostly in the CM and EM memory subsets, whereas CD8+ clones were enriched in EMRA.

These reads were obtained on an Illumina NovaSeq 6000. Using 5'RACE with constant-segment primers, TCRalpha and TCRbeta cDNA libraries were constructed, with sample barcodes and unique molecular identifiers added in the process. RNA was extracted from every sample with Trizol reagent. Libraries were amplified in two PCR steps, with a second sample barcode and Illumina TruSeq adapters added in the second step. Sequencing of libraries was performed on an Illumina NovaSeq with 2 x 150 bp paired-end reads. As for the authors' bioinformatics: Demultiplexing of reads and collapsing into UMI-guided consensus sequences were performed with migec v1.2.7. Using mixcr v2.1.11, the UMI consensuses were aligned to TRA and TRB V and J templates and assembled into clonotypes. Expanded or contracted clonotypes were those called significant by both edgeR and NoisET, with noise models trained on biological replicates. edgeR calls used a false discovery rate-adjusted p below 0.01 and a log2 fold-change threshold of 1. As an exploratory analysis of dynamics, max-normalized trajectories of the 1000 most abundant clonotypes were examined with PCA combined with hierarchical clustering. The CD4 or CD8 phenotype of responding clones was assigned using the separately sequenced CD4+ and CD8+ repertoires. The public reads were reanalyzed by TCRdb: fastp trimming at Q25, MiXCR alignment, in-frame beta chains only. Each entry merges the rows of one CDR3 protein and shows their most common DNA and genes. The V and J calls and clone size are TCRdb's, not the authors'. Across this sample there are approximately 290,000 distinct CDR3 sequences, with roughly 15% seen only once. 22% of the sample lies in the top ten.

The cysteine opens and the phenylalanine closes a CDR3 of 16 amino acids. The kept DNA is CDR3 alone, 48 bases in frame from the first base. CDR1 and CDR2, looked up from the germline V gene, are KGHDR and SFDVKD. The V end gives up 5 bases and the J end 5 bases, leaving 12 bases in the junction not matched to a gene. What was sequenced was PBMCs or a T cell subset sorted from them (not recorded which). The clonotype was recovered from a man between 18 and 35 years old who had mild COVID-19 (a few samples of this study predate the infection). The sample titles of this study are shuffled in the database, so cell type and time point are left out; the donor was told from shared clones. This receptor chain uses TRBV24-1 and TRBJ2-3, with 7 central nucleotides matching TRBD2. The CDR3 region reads CATSGESGGSEDTQYF. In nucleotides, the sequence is TGTGCCACCAGTGGGGAGTCCGGGGGGTCGGAAGATACGCAGTATTTT.